The source of this T cell receptor beta chain is a study of blood T cell repertoires in COVID-19. Clones were sequenced by immunoSEQ multiplex PCR, and TCRdb holds only the in-frame ones, with some missing. The data contain 200,000 to 250,000 clones, around 80% of them seen just once; the ten biggest clones take up 1.4%. CDR1 is SGHAT, CDR2 FQNNGV, per germline. Trimming pared 4 bases from V and 0 bases from J, leaving 6 bases between. The CDR3 length is 13 residues. This receptor was taken from a woman aged 40 to 55 who had recovered from COVID-19. The sequenced sample was peripheral blood. The chain has TRBV11-2 and TRBJ2-5, with D possibly TRBD1 on 5 matching bases. CDR3 in amino acids: CASSSRDQETQYF. CDR3 nucleotide sequence: TGTGCCAGCAGCTCCAGGGACCAAGAGACCCAGTACTTC.